This TCR beta chain stems from a study of neurological immune-mediated disorders. Synthesis of cDNA was carried out by template-switch 5'RACE. The reaction used 10-nucleotide random UMIs. TCRdb re-called the 5' RACE reads with MiXCR, one entry per CDR3 protein. The sample has about 48,000 distinct CDR3 sequences, 10% seen once. This clonotype appeared many times. Its antigen is unidentified. Study findings and constraints: The level of TCR clonal expansion was highest in patients with HTLV-1-associated myelopathy and lowest in multiple sclerosis, where it fell below the level seen in healthy controls. None of the CDR3 amino acid sequences found in expanded clones was shared across subjects. This suggests that the TCR-beta repertoires were private in all groups.

The study built unsorted libraries from 2 million PBMCs kept at -80 C. Sequenced: PBMCs. This TCR derives from a woman aged 35 to 49 with HTLV-1-associated myelopathy (HAM/TSP).

The CDR3 DNA is TGTGCCACCAGTGATTTGTCCGGGGCCACGAACACCGGGGAGCTGTTTTTT. Residues: CATSDLSGATNTGELFF. The chain joins TRBV24-1 to TRBJ2-2; D possibly matches TRBD1 or TRBD2 (5 bases each). Per germline, CDR1 KGHDR and CDR2 SFDVKD. The CDR3 is 17 residues long. V was shortened by 0 bases and J by 0 bases, with 10 bases between the two germline ends.